This T cell receptor beta chain was found in a study of blood T cell repertoires in COVID-19. The wider study: Material from acute and convalescent COVID-19 was sourced from the United States, Italy and Spain. Nucleic acid was either cDNA or gDNA, and it came from T cells, B-cell-depleted T cells, or PBMCs.

This CDR3 has 13 residues. V lost 1 base to trimming and J lost 4 bases, with 6 bases between them. From germline, CDR1 is SGHTA and CDR2 FQGNSA. The table came from immunoSEQ multiplex PCR; TCRdb's copy has only in-frame clones and leaves some out. The profile covers a few hundred thousand clones, with about four fifths appearing a single time and roughly 3.3% taken by the ten largest. The origin of this receptor is a woman aged 18-30 years with acute or convalescent COVID-19. The specimen was peripheral blood. The rearrangement uses TRBV7-2 and TRBJ2-3, with D maybe TRBD1 (5 bases). The CDR3 sequence: CASSLGGPDTQYF. CDR3 coding DNA: TGTGCCAGCAGCTTAGGGGGCCCAGATACGCAGTATTTT.